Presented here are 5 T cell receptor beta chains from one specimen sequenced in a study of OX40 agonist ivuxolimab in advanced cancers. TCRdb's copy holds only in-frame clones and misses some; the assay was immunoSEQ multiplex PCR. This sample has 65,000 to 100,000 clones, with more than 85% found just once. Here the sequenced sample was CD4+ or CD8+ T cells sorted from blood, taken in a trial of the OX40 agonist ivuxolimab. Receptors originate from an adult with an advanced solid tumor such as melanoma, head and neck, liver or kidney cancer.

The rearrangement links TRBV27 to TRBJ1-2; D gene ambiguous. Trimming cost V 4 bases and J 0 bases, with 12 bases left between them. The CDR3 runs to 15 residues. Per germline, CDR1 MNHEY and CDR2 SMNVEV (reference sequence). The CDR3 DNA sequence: TGTGCCAGCAGTTCCTACGGGCGAGCTAACTATGGCTACACCTTC. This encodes CASSSYGRANYGYTF.

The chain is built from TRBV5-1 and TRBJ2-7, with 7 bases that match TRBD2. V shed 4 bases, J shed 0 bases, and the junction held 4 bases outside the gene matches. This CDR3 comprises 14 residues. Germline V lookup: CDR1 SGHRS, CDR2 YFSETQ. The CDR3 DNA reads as TGCGCCAGCAGCCCGGGACTACTCTCCTACGAGCAGTACTTC. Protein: CASSPGLLSYEQYF.

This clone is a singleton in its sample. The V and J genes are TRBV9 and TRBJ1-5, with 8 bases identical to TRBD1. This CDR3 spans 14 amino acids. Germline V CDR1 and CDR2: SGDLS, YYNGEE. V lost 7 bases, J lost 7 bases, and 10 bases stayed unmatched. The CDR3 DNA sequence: TGTGCCAGCGGCCGGACAGGGAACAACCAGCCCCAGCATTTT. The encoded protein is CASGRTGNNQPQHF. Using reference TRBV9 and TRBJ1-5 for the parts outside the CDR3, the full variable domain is DSGVTQTPKHLITATGQRVTLRCSPRSGDLSVYWYQQSLDQGLQFLIQYYNGEERAKGNILERFSAQQFPDLHSELNLSSLELGDSALYFCASGRTGNNQPQHFGDGTRLSIL.

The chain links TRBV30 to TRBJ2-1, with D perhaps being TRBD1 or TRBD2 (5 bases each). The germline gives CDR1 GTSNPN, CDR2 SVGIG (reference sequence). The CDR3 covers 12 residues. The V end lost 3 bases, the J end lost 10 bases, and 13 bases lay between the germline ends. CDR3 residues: CAWSTGWGEQFF. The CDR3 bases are TGTGCCTGGAGCACCGGTTGGGGGGAGCAGTTCTTC.

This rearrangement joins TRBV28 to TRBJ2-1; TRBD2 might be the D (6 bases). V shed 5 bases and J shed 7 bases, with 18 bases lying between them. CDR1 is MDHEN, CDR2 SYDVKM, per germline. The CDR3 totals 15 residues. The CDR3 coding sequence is TGTGCCAGCAGTCCCAACGGAGGGCCTATTAATGAGCAGTTCTTC. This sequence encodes CASSPNGGPINEQFF. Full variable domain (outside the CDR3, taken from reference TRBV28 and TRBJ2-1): DVKVTQSSRYLVKRTGEKVFLECVQDMDHENMFWYRQDPGLGLRLIYFSYDVKMKEKGDIPEGYSVSREKKERFSLILESASTNQTSMYLCASSPNGGPINEQFFGPGTRLTVL.